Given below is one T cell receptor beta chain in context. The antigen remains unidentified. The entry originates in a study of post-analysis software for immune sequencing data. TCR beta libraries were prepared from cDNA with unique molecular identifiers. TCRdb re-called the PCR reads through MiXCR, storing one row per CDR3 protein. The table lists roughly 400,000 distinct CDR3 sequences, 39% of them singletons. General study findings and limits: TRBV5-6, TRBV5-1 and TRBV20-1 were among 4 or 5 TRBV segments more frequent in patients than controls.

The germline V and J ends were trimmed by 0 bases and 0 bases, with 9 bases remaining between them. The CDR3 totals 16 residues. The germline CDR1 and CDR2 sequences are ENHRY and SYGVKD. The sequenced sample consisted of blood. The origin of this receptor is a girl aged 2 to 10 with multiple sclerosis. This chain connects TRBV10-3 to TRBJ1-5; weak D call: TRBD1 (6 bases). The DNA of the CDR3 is TGTGCCATCAGTGAGTCCAGGGGAAATAGCAATCAGCCCCAGCATTTT. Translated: CAISESRGNSNQPQHF.